The 7 T cell receptor beta chains below all came from one sample that was sequenced in a study of cytomegalovirus exposure and HLA in healthy donors. Use of 60 Vbeta and 13 Jbeta primers characterized the PCR. Using immunoSEQ multiplex PCR, the repertoire was profiled, and TCRdb retains in-frame clones only, with some absent. The sample holds under 250,000 clones; 75% to 85% are singletons and the top ten take 2.5% to 3.5%. Sequences were obtained from PBMCs. The receptor set was obtained from a woman between 35 and 50 years old in good health and CMV-seronegative.

V is TRBV30 and J is TRBJ2-1, with 16 bases matching TRBD2. CDR1 and CDR2 (germline): GTSNPN, SVGIG (reference sequence). V shed 3 bases and J 7 bases; nucleotides not matched to a gene: 3. The CDR3 has 15 amino acids. DNA for the CDR3: TGTGCCTGGAGCGTGGGACTAGCGGGAGGGAATGAGCAGTTCTTC. It specifies CAWSVGLAGGNEQFF.

The V gene is TRBV5-1, the J gene TRBJ2-3; TRBD2 aligns across 9 bases. This CDR3 is 14 amino acids long. Germline assignment: CDR1 SGHRS and CDR2 YFSETQ. With 6 bases clipped from V and 5 bases from J, the junction kept 7 bases outside the gene matches. The CDR3 bases are TGCGCCAGCACCCTCGCGGGGGGGGTAGATACGCAGTATTTT. It codes for CASTLAGGVDTQYF.

V usage is TRBV2 and J usage is TRBJ1-2; 7 positions agree with TRBD1. CDR3 length: 13 residues. The V gene end was trimmed by 7 bases and the J gene end by 9 bases; junction bases not matched to a gene: 11. Per the germline V gene, CDR1 is SNHLY and CDR2 is FYNNEI. The chain's CDR3 is CASTTDRWLSYTF. The CDR3 DNA follows: TGTGCCAGCACCACGGACAGGTGGTTGAGCTACACCTTC.

This clone was found once. The CDR3 DNA reads as TGTGCCAGCAGTGAAGGCAGCGCGGGCCCTTTAGATGGCTACACCTTC. Protein sequence: CASSEGSAGPLDGYTF. The chain couples TRBV6-1 to TRBJ1-2; no clear D. The V and J ends lost 1 base and 6 bases respectively, with 18 bases between them. Germline values: CDR1 MNHNS, CDR2 SASEGT. The CDR3 has 16 amino acids.

The chain uses TRBV2 and TRBJ2-5; TRBD2 is a possible D gene (6 bases). This CDR3 region has 18 residues. Trimming removed 1 base from V and 5 bases from J, with 23 bases in between. Germline V gene sequence: CDR1 SNHLY, CDR2 FYNNEI. CDR3 bases: TGTGCCAGCAGTGAAGAGGTCGTCTCACAGCCAAGCGGGGAGACCCAGTACTTC. This translates into CASSEEVVSQPSGETQYF.

The genes are TRBV6-1 and TRBJ2-7; 12 bases agree with TRBD2. With 8 bases clipped from V and 2 bases from J, the junction kept 7 bases outside the gene matches. The CDR3 is 15 amino acids. Germline V gives CDR1 MNHNS, CDR2 SASEGT. This chain's CDR3 is CASRLAGGTPYEQYF. CDR3 nucleotide sequence: TGTGCCAGCCGGCTAGCGGGAGGGACGCCCTACGAGCAGTACTTC.

The J gene is TRBJ1-1, the V gene TRBV4-2, with D unresolved. Looked up from germline, CDR1 is LGHNA and CDR2 is YNFKEQ. This CDR3 has 14 amino acids. Deletions cut 0 bases from V and 4 bases from J, with 9 bases between. CDR3 sequence (DNA): TGTGCCAGCAGCCAAGATAGGCAGGTCACTGAAGCTTTCTTT. This gives the protein CASSQDRQVTEAFF.